The clone carrying this T cell receptor (beta chain) occurred a few times. Losses at the gene ends were 5 bases for V and 3 bases for J; bases not matched to a gene: 9. This CDR3 region has 18 residues. Germline V gene lookup returns CDR1 MDHEN and CDR2 SYDVKM. The data belong to a study of blood T cell repertoires in COVID-19. Study background: PBMCs, B-cell-depleted T cells, or T cells provided the cDNA or gDNA that made up the material.

How the authors handled the data: Reference gene primers were amplified, and this amplification served to estimate nucleated cell counts. The protocol was immunoSEQ multiplex PCR, while the TCRdb copy is restricted to in-frame clones and leaves out a portion. That table gives V, J and clone size, and the DNA gave D and trimming. Of 120,000 to 150,000 clones listed, 65% to 80% are singletons. This rearrangement joins TRBV28 to TRBJ2-6, with TRBD1 identical over 11 bases. This receptor was identified in a man between 60 and 75 years old with acute or convalescent COVID-19. Sequencing input: peripheral blood. The CDR3 sequence: CASSTPDRGRGGANVLTF. The CDR3 region has the DNA TGTGCCAGCAGTACGCCGGACAGGGGGCGAGGTGGGGCCAACGTCCTGACTTTC.